This T cell receptor (beta chain) was captured by sequencing in a study of shared clonotypes between healthy human individuals. Donors were healthy HIV-negative adults without recently reported acute infections or vaccinations. The repertoire was sequenced with immunoSEQ multiplex PCR; TCRdb's copy has only in-frame clones and lacks some. The sample includes 1,400,000 or so clones, roughly 98.5% of them seen just once. Study-level results: Naive subsets typically showed greater estimated richness than memory subsets.

The CDR3 is 14 residues long. Germline V gene data show CDR1 as SGHRS and CDR2 as YFSETQ. Losses at the gene ends were 4 bases for V and 6 bases for J; bases not matched to a gene: 4. Concerning this clone itself: Its target is not known.

The chain uses TRBV5-1 and TRBJ2-2; 9 bases map to TRBD2. Sequenced input: naive CD4+ T cells sorted from blood. Subset here: CD45RA+ positively selected. The TCR originated in a man aged 25 to 45 in good health. The CDR3, as DNA: TGCGCCAGCAGCCTAGCGGGAAGTCCCGGGGAGCTGTTTTTT. Translating gives CASSLAGSPGELFF.